These T cell receptor beta chains were read from a single sample in a study of cytotoxic CD8 clonotypes in ibrutinib-treated CLL. The assay was immunoSEQ multiplex PCR, and TCRdb's table has in-frame clones only and misses some. This sample has 150,000 or so clones, with around 81% found just once. The specimen was PBMCs, collected after 36 months of ibrutinib treatment. The receptors here all came from a human donor with chronic lymphocytic leukemia. The CDR3 runs from the conserved cysteine through the conserved F or W. D genes are given only for firm matches. Clone size is given for some rows only: seen once, a few or many times, or a class if the clone is expanded.

V,size,J,D,CDR3,DNA
TRBV5-1,few,TRBJ2-7,NA,CASSLANPAYEQYF,TGCGCCAGCAGCTTGGCCAACCCGGCCTACGAGCAGTACTTC
TRBV5-1,NA,TRBJ2-5,TRBD2,CASSWSGSGETQYF,TGCGCCAGCAGCTGGAGCGGGAGCGGGGAGACCCAGTACTTC
TRBV11-2,NA,TRBJ1-4,TRBD1,CASRPGQGARNEKLFF,TGTGCCAGCAGACCGGGACAGGGGGCCCGTAATGAAAAACTGTTTTTT
TRBV28,NA,TRBJ2-7,NA,CASSLRGLKKQYF,TGTGCCAGCAGTTTAAGGGGTTTGAAGAAGCAGTACTTC
TRBV5-5,NA,TRBJ1-5,NA,CASSLDRVAYSNQPQHF,TGTGCCAGCAGCTTGGACAGGGTCGCTTATAGCAATCAGCCCCAGCATTTT
TRBV30,NA,TRBJ1-4,NA,CAWSWDTTTNEKLFF,TGTGCCTGGAGTTGGGACACCACAACTAATGAAAAACTGTTTTTT
TRBV6-1,NA,TRBJ2-3,TRBD1,CASRLMGQGGDTQYF,TGTGCCAGCAGACTAATGGGACAGGGGGGAGATACGCAGTATTTT
TRBV27,NA,TRBJ1-1,NA,CASSFLTATEAFF,TGTGCCAGCAGTTTCTTGACAGCTACTGAAGCTTTCTTT
TRBV30,NA,TRBJ1-5,NA,CAWSVSGGSQPQHF,TGTGCCTGGAGTGTAAGTGGGGGGAGTCAGCCCCAGCATTTT
TRBV7-3,NA,TRBJ2-2,TRBD2,CASSPGYLLAGGPSTGELFF,TGTGCCAGCAGCCCTGGATACTTACTAGCGGGAGGGCCATCAACCGGGGAGCTGTTTTTT
TRBV7-9,NA,TRBJ2-2,TRBD2,CASSQKTSGGLTGELFF,TGTGCCAGCAGCCAAAAGACTAGCGGGGGGCTCACCGGGGAGCTGTTTTTT
TRBV6-5,NA,TRBJ2-3,TRBD1,CASSYQGARTDTQYF,TGTGCCAGCAGTTACCAGGGGGCGCGTACAGATACGCAGTATTTT
TRBV4-1,NA,TRBJ2-5,TRBD2,CASSPGTSGGRGETQYF,TGCGCCAGCAGCCCTGGGACTAGCGGGGGACGAGGGGAGACCCAGTACTTC
TRBV7-3,once,TRBJ1-2,NA,CASSLGPSAGYTF,TGTGCCAGCAGCTTAGGGCCTTCGGCTGGCTACACCTTC
TRBV2,NA,TRBJ2-7,TRBD2,CASSRTSGGPQWYF,TGTGCCAGCAGTCGGACTAGCGGGGGGCCCCAATGGTACTTC
TRBV7-9,once,TRBJ2-7,NA,CASSRPGFAYEQYF,TGTGCCAGCAGCCGACCGGGGTTTGCCTACGAGCAGTACTTC
TRBV2,NA,TRBJ2-7,NA,CASSELGAAYEQYF,TGTGCCAGCAGTGAATTAGGGGCCGCCTACGAGCAGTACTTC
TRBV28,NA,TRBJ1-4,TRBD1,CASRSGTGAREKLFF,TGTGCCAGCAGATCCGGGACAGGGGCGCGCGAAAAACTGTTTTTT
TRBV4-1,NA,TRBJ1-1,NA,CASSQVAGIANTEAFF,TGCGCCAGCAGCCAAGTTGCGGGGATTGCGAACACTGAAGCTTTCTTT
TRBV5-1,NA,TRBJ1-1,NA,CASSFNRANTEAFF,TGCGCCAGCAGCTTTAACAGGGCGAACACTGAAGCTTTCTTT
TRBV10-3,NA,TRBJ1-2,NA,CAIMKGSYGYTF,TGTGCCATCATGAAGGGTTCCTATGGCTACACCTTC
TRBV27,NA,TRBJ1-1,NA,CASSFRVSQAFF,TGTGCCAGCAGTTTCAGGGTGAGCCAAGCTTTCTTT
TRBV19,NA,TRBJ1-6,TRBD1,CASSMGQIHRENSPLHF,TGTGCCAGTAGTATGGGACAGATACACAGGGAGAATTCACCCCTCCACTTT
TRBV6-5,few,TRBJ1-2,NA,CASRWGLANYGYTF,TGTGCCAGCAGATGGGGACTAGCTAACTATGGCTACACCTTC
TRBV18,NA,TRBJ1-2,TRBD1,CASSLGQGMQNYGYTF,TGTGCCAGCTCACTGGGACAGGGAATGCAGAACTATGGCTACACCTTC
TRBV2,few,TRBJ1-2,TRBD1,CASSSQGGWLNYGYTF,TGTGCCAGCAGTTCACAGGGGGGTTGGCTTAACTATGGCTACACCTTC